This T cell receptor beta chain derives from a study of T cell responses to AZD1222 COVID-19 vaccine. This CDR3 is built from 15 residues. Trimming removed 6 bases at V and 2 bases at J, with 17 bases between. Per the germline V gene, CDR1 is MNHEY and CDR2 is SVGAGI. Study-level points and caveats: Sampling captured repertoires only after the peak T cell response. The study reported that nearly half of spike-specific TCRs target unmutated variant regions.

Of note for this clone: Its specificity is unknown.

The table came from immunoSEQ multiplex PCR; TCRdb's copy has only in-frame clones and leaves some out. This table has 75,000 to 95,000 clones, nearly 90% appearing once. This chain connects TRBV6-5 to TRBJ2-7; D unclear. The receptor was isolated from an adult in good health. Here the sequenced sample was peripheral blood, taken on day 0 of MenACWY control vaccination. CDR3 loop: CASRPGPVPPYEQYF. The CDR3 DNA reads TGTGCCAGCAGGCCCGGCCCTGTCCCCCCCTACGAGCAGTACTTC.